The 5 T cell receptor beta chains below were found in one sample sequenced in a study of monozygotic twins with inflammatory bowel disease. For each CDR3 protein, TCRdb gives one entry from its re-call of the 5' RACE reads, without DNA. The sample's table shows over 120,000 distinct CDR3 sequences. The sequenced material came from blood. These receptors all stem from a human donor with ulcerative colitis or Crohn's disease, or a healthy co-twin of an affected twin (not recorded which).

The CDR3 sequence is CSARGRTVYNEQFF. The chain uses TRBV20-1 and TRBJ2-1. The CDR3 consists of 14 residues. Germline CDR1 and CDR2: DFQATT and SNEGSKA (reference sequence).

V is TRBV12-3 or TRBV12-4 and J is TRBJ2-7; TCRdb reports TRBD1, a call that lacks DNA to check it against. The CDR3 is 15 residues long. CDR3 sequence reads: CASSEYRVAFNEQYF.

The V gene is TRBV7-3, the J gene TRBJ2-3; TCRdb selects TRBD2, and the lack of DNA leaves this call unchecked. This CDR3 region has 14 residues. CDR1 is SGHTA and CDR2 is FQGTGA in the germline V gene. CDR3 in amino acids: CASSPFSGRDTQYF. The complete variable domain, with remaining parts taken from reference TRBV7-3 and TRBJ2-3, reads GAGVSQTPSNKVTEKGKYVELRCDPISGHTALYWYRQSLGQGPEFLIYFQGTGAADDSGLPNDRFFAVRPEGSVSTLKIQRTERGDSAVYLCASSPFSGRDTQYFGPGTRLTVL.

This chain connects TRBV29-1 to TRBJ2-4; TCRdb lists TRBD1, though no DNA is available to test this call. Germline V gives CDR1 SQVTM, CDR2 ANQGSEA. CDR3 length: 12 residues. The CDR3 reads CSARTGVNIQYF.

The chain combines TRBV25-1 with TRBJ2-1; with no DNA, the TCRdb D assignment of TRBD2 cannot be verified. This CDR3 has 15 amino acids. Germline-derived CDR1 and CDR2 are MGHDK and SYGVNS. CDR3 protein: CASSASPPSYNEQFF.